Shown below are 3 T cell receptor beta chains from a single sample sequenced in a study of cytomegalovirus exposure and HLA in healthy donors (dated by TCRdb to 2016 to 2017). Libraries were made using the immunoSEQ multiplex PCR assay. The multiplex PCR relied on a mix of 60 forward primers for TCR Vbeta segments and 13 reverse primers for TCR Jbeta segments. The clones in this table, taken by TCRdb from immuneACCESS, are in-frame only. Not every clone is retained; where verified, under half of the shortfall comes from an unresolved V gene, and the cause of the rest is unknown. Present in this sample are about 120,000 clones, 75% to 90% of which were seen just once. In total, the top ten clones hold over 2.5% of the sample. Sample: PBMCs. The receptors were gathered from a male donor in good health and CMV-seronegative.

The rearrangement uses TRBV30 and TRBJ2-7; 10 bases match TRBD1. Trimming took 8 bases from V and 8 from J; bases not matched to a gene: 18. The V gene's germline CDR1 is GTSNPN and CDR2 SVGIG (reference sequence). The CDR3 spans 15 residues. The CDR3 coding sequence is TGTGCCGGAGGTTCGAGGGACAGGGGTTCGTTCAAGCAGTACTTC. The encoded protein is CAGGSRDRGSFKQYF.

This clone appeared a few times. This chain uses TRBV25-1 with TRBJ2-1, with 10 bases matching TRBD2. Germline CDR1 reads MGHDK; CDR2 reads SYGVNS. The CDR3 sequence is 16 residues long. After removal of 3 bases from V and 5 bases from J, the junction contained 7 bases not matched to a gene. As DNA, the CDR3 is TGTGCCAGCAGTGAGAGAGTAGCGGGGGGTAACAATGAGCAGTTCTTC. Translation gives CASSERVAGGNNEQFF. Combining the CDR3 with reference TRBV25-1 and TRBJ2-1 gives the whole variable domain EADIYQTPRYLVIGTGKKITLECSQTMGHDKMYWYQQDPGMELHLIHYSYGVNSTEKGDLSSESTVSRIRTEHFPLTLESARPSHTSQYLCASSERVAGGNNEQFFGPGTRLTVL.

This sequence joins TRBV15 and TRBJ1-1; 8 positions match TRBD1. The length of the CDR3 is 16 residues. Germline trimming cut 0 bases from V and 5 bases from J; bases unmatched to any gene: 8. Germline-derived CDR1 and CDR2 are LNHNV and YYDKDF (reference sequence). The CDR3 region has the DNA TGTGCCACCAGCAGAGATCCCCAGGGGGCATTTACTGAAGCTTTCTTT. Translation gives CATSRDPQGAFTEAFF.